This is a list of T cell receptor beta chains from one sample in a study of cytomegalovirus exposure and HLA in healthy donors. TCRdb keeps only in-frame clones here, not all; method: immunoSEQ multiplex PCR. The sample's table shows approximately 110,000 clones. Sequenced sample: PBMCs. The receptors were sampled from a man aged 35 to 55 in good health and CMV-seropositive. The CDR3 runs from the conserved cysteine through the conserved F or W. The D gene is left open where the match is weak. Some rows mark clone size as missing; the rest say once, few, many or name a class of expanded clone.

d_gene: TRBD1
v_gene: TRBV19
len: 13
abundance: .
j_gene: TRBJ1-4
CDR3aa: CASSTGTDEKLFF
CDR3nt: TGTGCCAGTTCGACAGGGACGGATGAAAAACTGTTTTTT

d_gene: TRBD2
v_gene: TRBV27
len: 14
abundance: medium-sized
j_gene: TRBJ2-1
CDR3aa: CASTKAGAWNEQFF
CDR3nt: TGTGCCAGCACTAAAGCGGGAGCTTGGAATGAGCAGTTCTTC

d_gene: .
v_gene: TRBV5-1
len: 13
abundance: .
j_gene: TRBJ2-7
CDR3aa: CASSLGPTYEQYF
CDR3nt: TGCGCCAGCAGCTTGGGGCCGACCTACGAGCAGTACTTC

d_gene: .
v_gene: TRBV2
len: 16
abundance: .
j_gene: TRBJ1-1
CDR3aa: CASSGREGGMNTEAFF
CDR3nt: TGTGCCAGCAGCGGCAGGGAGGGGGGCATGAACACTGAAGCTTTCTTT

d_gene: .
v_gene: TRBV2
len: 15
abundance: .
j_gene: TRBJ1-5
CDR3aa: CASTDPGHKNQPQHF
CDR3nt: TGTGCCAGCACCGACCCGGGACACAAAAATCAGCCCCAGCATTTT

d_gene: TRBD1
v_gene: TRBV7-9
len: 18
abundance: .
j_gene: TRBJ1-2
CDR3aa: CASSLAQGQGSLFYGYTF
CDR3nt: TGTGCCAGCAGCTTAGCGCAGGGACAGGGATCACTTTTCTATGGCTACACCTTC

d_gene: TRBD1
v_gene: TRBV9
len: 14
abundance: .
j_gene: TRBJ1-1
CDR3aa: CASSVGQGRSEAFF
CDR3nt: TGTGCCAGCAGCGTAGGACAGGGCAGGTCCGAAGCTTTCTTT

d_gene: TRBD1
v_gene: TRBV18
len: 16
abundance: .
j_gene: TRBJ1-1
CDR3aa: CASSLMTGGLNTEAFF
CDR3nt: TGTGCCAGCTCACTCATGACAGGGGGATTGAACACTGAAGCTTTCTTT

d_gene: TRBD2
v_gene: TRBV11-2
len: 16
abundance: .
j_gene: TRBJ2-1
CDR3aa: CASSLRGLAVYNEQFF
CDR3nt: TGTGCCAGCAGCCTCAGGGGACTAGCGGTCTACAATGAGCAGTTCTTC

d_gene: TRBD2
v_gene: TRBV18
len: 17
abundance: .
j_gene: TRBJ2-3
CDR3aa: CASSRLTAGAGTDTQYF
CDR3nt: TGTGCCAGCTCGCGACTGACTGCGGGAGCGGGCACAGATACGCAGTATTTT

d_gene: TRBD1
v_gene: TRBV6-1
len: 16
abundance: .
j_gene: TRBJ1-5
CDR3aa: CASSAKGTGGHQPQHF
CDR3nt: TGTGCCAGCAGTGCCAAAGGGACAGGGGGCCACCAGCCCCAGCATTTT

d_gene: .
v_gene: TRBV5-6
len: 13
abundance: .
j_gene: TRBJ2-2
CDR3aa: CASNLGVTGELFF
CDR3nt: TGTGCCAGCAATTTAGGGGTCACCGGGGAGCTGTTTTTT

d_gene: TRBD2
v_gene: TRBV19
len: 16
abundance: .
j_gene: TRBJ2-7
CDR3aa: CASSPRRLAGVYEQYF
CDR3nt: TGTGCCAGTAGTCCCCGCCGACTAGCGGGAGTCTACGAGCAGTACTTC

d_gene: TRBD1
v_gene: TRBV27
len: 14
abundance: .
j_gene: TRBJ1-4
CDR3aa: CASSSGQGHEKLFF
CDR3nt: TGTGCCAGCAGCTCGGGACAGGGGCATGAAAAACTGTTTTTT

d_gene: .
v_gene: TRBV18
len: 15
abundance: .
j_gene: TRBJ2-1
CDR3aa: CASSERQPPRDEQFF
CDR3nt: TGTGCCAGCTCTGAGAGACAGCCACCTAGGGATGAGCAGTTCTTC

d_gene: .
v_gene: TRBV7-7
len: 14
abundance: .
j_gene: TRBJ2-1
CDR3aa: CASSLGPYYNEQFF
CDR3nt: TGTGCCAGCAGCTTAGGGCCTTACTACAATGAGCAGTTCTTC

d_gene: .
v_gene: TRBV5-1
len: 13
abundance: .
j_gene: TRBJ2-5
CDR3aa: CASSLLGAETQYF
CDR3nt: TGCGCCAGCAGCTTGCTGGGGGCTGAGACCCAGTACTTC

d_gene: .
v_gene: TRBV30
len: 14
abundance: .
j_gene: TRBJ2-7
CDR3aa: CAWSTRRSSSEQYF
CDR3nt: TGTGCCTGGAGTACCAGGAGGTCCTCATCCGAGCAGTACTTC

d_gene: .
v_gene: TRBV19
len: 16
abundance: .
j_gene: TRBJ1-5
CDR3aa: CASTPQPVYSNQPQHF
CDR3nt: TGTGCCAGTACGCCACAGCCCGTCTATAGCAATCAGCCCCAGCATTTT

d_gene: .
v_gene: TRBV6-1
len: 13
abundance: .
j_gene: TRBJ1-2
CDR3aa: CASREGGGYGYTF
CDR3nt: TGTGCCAGCAGAGAAGGGGGAGGCTATGGCTACACCTTC

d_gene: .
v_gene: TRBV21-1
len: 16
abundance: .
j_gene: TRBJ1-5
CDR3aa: CASSKPVTGKHQPQHF
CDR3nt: TGTGCCAGCAGCAAACCCGTGACAGGGAAACATCAGCCCCAGCATTTT

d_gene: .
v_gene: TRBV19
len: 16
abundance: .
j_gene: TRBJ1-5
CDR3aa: CASSIDLGLIYQPQHF
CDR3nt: TGTGCCAGTAGTATAGATCTGGGACTAATTTATCAGCCCCAGCATTTT

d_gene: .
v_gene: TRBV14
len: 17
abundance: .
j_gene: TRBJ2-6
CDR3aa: CASSPKRGLSGANVLTF
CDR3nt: TGTGCCAGCAGCCCAAAAAGGGGACTTTCTGGGGCCAACGTCCTGACTTTC

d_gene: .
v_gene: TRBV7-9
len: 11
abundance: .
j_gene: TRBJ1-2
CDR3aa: CASSSDYGYTF
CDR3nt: TGTGCCAGCAGCTCCGACTATGGCTACACCTTC

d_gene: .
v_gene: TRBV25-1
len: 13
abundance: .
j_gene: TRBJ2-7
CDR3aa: CASSGGINYEQYF
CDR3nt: TGTGCCAGCAGTGGAGGTATCAACTACGAGCAGTACTTC

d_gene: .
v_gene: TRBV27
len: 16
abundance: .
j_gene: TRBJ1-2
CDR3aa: CASSLFLGQGGYGYTF
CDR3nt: TGTGCCAGCAGTTTATTTCTGGGGCAGGGAGGCTATGGCTACACCTTC

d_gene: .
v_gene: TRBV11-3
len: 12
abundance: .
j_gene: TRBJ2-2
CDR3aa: CASSSVTGELFF
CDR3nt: TGTGCCAGCAGTAGTGTGACCGGGGAGCTGTTTTTT

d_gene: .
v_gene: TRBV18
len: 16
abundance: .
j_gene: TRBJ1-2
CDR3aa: CASSPGPGRGPYGYTF
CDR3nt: TGTGCCAGCTCACCCGGGCCAGGCAGGGGTCCCTATGGCTACACCTTC

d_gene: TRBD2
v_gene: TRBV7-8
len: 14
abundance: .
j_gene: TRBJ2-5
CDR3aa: CASSYRLAEETQYF
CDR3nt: TGTGCCAGCAGCTATAGACTAGCGGAAGAGACCCAGTACTTC

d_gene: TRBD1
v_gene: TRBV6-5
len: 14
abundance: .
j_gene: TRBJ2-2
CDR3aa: CASSYDRGPGELFF
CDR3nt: TGTGCCAGCAGTTACGATAGGGGGCCCGGGGAGCTGTTTTTT

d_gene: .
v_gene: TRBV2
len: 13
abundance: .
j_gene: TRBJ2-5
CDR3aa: CASNKERLETQYF
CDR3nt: TGTGCCAGCAACAAGGAGAGGTTAGAGACCCAGTACTTC

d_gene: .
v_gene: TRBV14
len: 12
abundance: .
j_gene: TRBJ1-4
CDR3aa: CASSQVRGKLFF
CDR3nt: TGTGCCAGCAGCCAAGTGCGAGGAAAACTGTTTTTT

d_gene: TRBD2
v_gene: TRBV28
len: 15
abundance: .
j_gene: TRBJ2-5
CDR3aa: CASSFPGEGRETQYF
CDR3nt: TGTGCCAGCAGTTTCCCCGGGGAGGGAAGAGAGACCCAGTACTTC

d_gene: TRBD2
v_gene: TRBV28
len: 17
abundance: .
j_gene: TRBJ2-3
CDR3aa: CASSFLTSGASTDTQYF
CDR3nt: TGTGCCAGCAGTTTTTTGACTAGCGGGGCTAGCACAGATACGCAGTATTTT

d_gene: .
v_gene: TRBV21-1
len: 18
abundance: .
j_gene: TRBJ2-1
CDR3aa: CASSNIPLGLAGGNEQFF
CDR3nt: TGTGCCAGCAGCAATATACCGTTAGGACTAGCGGGGGGGAATGAGCAGTTCTTC